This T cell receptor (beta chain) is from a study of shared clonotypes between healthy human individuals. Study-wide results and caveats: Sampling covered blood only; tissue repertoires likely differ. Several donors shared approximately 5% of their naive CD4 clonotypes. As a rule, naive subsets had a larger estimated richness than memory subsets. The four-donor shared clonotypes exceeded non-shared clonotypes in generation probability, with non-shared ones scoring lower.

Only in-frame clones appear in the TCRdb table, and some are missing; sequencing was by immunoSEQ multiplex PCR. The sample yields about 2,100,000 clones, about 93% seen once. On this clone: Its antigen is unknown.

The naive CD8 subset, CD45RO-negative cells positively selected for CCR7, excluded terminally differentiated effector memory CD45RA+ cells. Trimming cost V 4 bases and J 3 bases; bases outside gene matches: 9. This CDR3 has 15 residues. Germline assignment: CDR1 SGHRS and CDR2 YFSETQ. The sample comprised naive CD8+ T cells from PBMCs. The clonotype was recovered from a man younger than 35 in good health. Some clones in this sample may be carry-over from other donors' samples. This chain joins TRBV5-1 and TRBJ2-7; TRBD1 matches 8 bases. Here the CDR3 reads CASSPGTGLNYEQYF. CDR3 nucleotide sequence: TGCGCCAGCAGCCCCGGGACAGGCCTAAACTACGAGCAGTACTTC.